This is a list of T cell receptor beta chains from one sample in a study of Graves' ophthalmopathy and Graves' hyperthyroidism. One entry per CDR3 protein, called by TCRdb with MiXCR from the multiplex PCR reads. The sample holds some 350,000 distinct CDR3 sequences, about 17% seen once. The source material was peripheral blood. The receptors come from an adult woman with stable Graves' hyperthyroidism. CDR3s include the opening cysteine and the closing phenylalanine or tryptophan. A D gene is named only where the DNA matches it firmly. The size entry is marked missing in some rows and otherwise reads once, few, many or a size class.

TRBV5-5	TRBJ2-5	TRBD2	many	TGTGCCAGCAGCTGGCGGACTAGTCGCCCCCCAGAGACCCAGTACTTC	CASSWRTSRPPETQYF
TRBV28	TRBJ2-7	.	many	TGTGCCAGCAGTTTATTCCTAGGAGGGAGTACCTACGAGCAGTACTTC	CASSLFLGGSTYEQYF
TRBV27	TRBJ1-6	.	many	TGTGCCAGCAGTCGTCGGGACAATATTTCACCCCTCCACTTT	CASSRRDNISPLHF
TRBV30	TRBJ2-3	TRBD2	.	TGTGCCTGGACTAGCGGGAGGTATGATACGCAGTATTTT	CAWTSGRYDTQYF
TRBV6-5	TRBJ2-5	.	many	TGTGCCAGCAGTTACTCTGGGCCTGAGACCCAGTACTTC	CASSYSGPETQYF
TRBV20-1	TRBJ2-2	.	many	TGCAGTGCTAGAGATCGGCTAGTTTCCGGGGAGCTGTTTTTT	CSARDRLVSGELFF
TRBV18	TRBJ1-2	TRBD1	many	TGTGCCAGCTCACGGACAGGGGCAACTAACTATGGCTACACCTTC	CASSRTGATNYGYTF
TRBV7-2	TRBJ1-2	TRBD1	many	TGTGCCACCCTCCACGGGACAGGGAATGGCTATGGCTACACCTTC	CATLHGTGNGYGYTF
TRBV29-1	TRBJ1-1	TRBD1	many	TGCAGCGCCACACAGGGGGAAACTGAAGCTTTCTTT	CSATQGETEAFF
TRBV6-1	TRBJ1-2	TRBD1	many	TGTGCCAGCAGTGTCCCCGGGACAGGGGATTATGGCTACACCTTC	CASSVPGTGDYGYTF
TRBV19	TRBJ1-1	.	many	TGTGCCAGTATGCCCAGGGAGGGGACTGAAGCTTTCTTT	CASMPREGTEAFF
TRBV9	TRBJ2-7	.	many	TGTGCCAGCAGCGTAGGTGGCGGGGGCACCCACGAGCAGTACTTC	CASSVGGGGTHEQYF
TRBV6-1	TRBJ2-5	.	many	TGTGCCAGCAGAACAGGGCGTCAAGAGACCCAGTACTTC	CASRTGRQETQYF
TRBV12-3/TRBV12-4	TRBJ1-2	TRBD1	few	TGTGCCAGCACCATAGGGGGCTCTAATGGTGGCTACACCTTC	CASTIGGSNGGYTF
TRBV10-3	TRBJ2-5	TRBD1	many	TGTGCCATCAGCGTGGGCGGGACAGGGAAAGAGACCCAGTACTTC	CAISVGGTGKETQYF
TRBV12-3/TRBV12-4	TRBJ1-3	.	many	TGTGCCAGCAGCTCACTCCACGGAAACACCATATATTTT	CASSSLHGNTIYF
TRBV2	TRBJ1-1	TRBD1	many	TGTGCCAGCAGGAAGGGACAGGGGATGAACACTGAAGCTTTCTTT	CASRKGQGMNTEAFF
TRBV19	TRBJ2-7	.	many	TGTGCCAGTAGTATTAGGGGGTATGCCTACGAGCAGTACTTC	CASSIRGYAYEQYF
TRBV4-1	TRBJ2-5	.	many	TGCGCCAGCAGCCAAGACCCCTCAGGTCAAGAGACCCAGTACTTC	CASSQDPSGQETQYF
TRBV12-3/TRBV12-4	TRBJ1-3	.	many	TGTGCCAGCAGCCTGGCCCTAAGCTCTGGAAACACCATATATTTT	CASSLALSSGNTIYF
TRBV6-1	TRBJ2-1	.	.	TGTGCCAGCAGTGAGGGGCTAGATACTAACAATGAGCAGTTCTTC	CASSEGLDTNNEQFF
TRBV29-1	TRBJ2-7	.	many	TGCAGCGCCTTGGATGGGGATTCCTACGAGCAGTACTTC	CSALDGDSYEQYF
TRBV27	TRBJ1-1	.	many	TGTGCCAGCAGTTTATCGAAGGGGAGGGTGAGGACTGAAGCTTTCTTT	CASSLSKGRVRTEAFF
TRBV27	TRBJ1-1	.	many	TGTGCCAGCAGTTTCCATGTGAACACTGAAGCTTTCTTT	CASSFHVNTEAFF
TRBV7-2	TRBJ2-5	.	many	TGTGCCAGCAGCTTAGGGGCTGTAACTCAAGAGACCCAGTACTTC	CASSLGAVTQETQYF
TRBV30	TRBJ2-2	TRBD2	many	TGTGCCTTAACTAGCGGGAGTCTGGCCGGGGAGCTGTTTTTT	CALTSGSLAGELFF
TRBV27	TRBJ1-5	.	few	TGTGCCAGCAGTTTCCTTACGAAAGCACCTAGTCCGGGCCGCCAGCCCCAGCATTTT	CASSFLTKAPSPGRQPQHF
TRBV29-1	TRBJ1-1	.	many	TGCAGCGTTGTAGTGGGGTGGACTGAAGCTTTCTTT	CSVVVGWTEAFF
TRBV9	TRBJ2-5	.	many	TGTGCCAGCAGCGACTACACAGGGCTCGGAGGAGAGACCCAGTACTTC	CASSDYTGLGGETQYF
TRBV20-1	TRBJ2-5	TRBD1	many	TGCAGTGCTAACCCGGACAGGGGATTGCGGGAGACCCAGTACTTC	CSANPDRGLRETQYF
TRBV15	TRBJ2-7	.	.	TGTGCCACCAGCAGAGAGGGGACGGAGATCGAGCAGTACTTC	CATSREGTEIEQYF
TRBV15	TRBJ1-2	.	many	TGTGCCACCAGCAGAGACGGATACTATGGCTACACCTTC	CATSRDGYYGYTF
TRBV10-2	TRBJ1-5	TRBD1	many	TGCGCCAGCAGTACAGGGGCCTTCGGCAATCAGCCCCAGCATTTT	CASSTGAFGNQPQHF
TRBV30	TRBJ2-4	TRBD1	many	TGTGCCTGGAAGGACAGGGCCAAAAACATTCAGTACTTC	CAWKDRAKNIQYF
TRBV19	TRBJ1-1	TRBD1	many	TGTGCCAGTAGTACCCCCGGACAGGTCTACACTGAAGCTTTCTTT	CASSTPGQVYTEAFF
TRBV12-3/TRBV12-4	TRBJ1-1	TRBD1	.	TGTGCCAGCAGGGGACAGGGGAAGTTCACTGAAGCTTTCTTT	CASRGQGKFTEAFF
TRBV2	TRBJ1-4	.	many	TGTGCCAGCAGTGGGGGTCCAAATGAAAAACTGTTTTTT	CASSGGPNEKLFF
TRBV20-1	TRBJ2-5	.	many	TGCAGTGCTAGTGGGGGGAACCAAGAGACCCAGTACTTC	CSASGGNQETQYF
TRBV6-5	TRBJ2-7	TRBD2	many	TGTGCCAGCAGTACAAAACTAGCGGGAGCGAAAGAGCAGTACTTC	CASSTKLAGAKEQYF
TRBV7-9	TRBJ2-4	TRBD1	many	TGTGCCAGCAGCGGCACTACGACCGGGACAGGGTGGGACATTCAGTACTTC	CASSGTTTGTGWDIQYF
TRBV6-5	TRBJ1-1	.	many	TGTGCCAGCAGTTACCTCACAGGGAACACTGAAGCTTTCTTT	CASSYLTGNTEAFF
TRBV7-2	TRBJ2-7	TRBD2	few	TGTGCCAGCAGCTCCTCCCTGTGGTCGGGACTAGCGGGAGGGAAGGTCTACGAGCAGTACTTC	CASSSSLWSGLAGGKVYEQYF
TRBV28	TRBJ1-5	.	many	TGTGCCAGCAGTCCCGGGGGGGGAGGGTATCAGTCCCAGCATTTT	CASSPGGGGYQSQHF
TRBV12-3/TRBV12-4	TRBJ2-7	TRBD2	.	TGTGCCAGCAGTTCTAGACTAGCGAGAAGCTCCTACGAGCAGTACTTC	CASSSRLARSSYEQYF
TRBV27	TRBJ2-7	.	many	TGTGCCAGCAGTTTATCCCTTGGCGGCAGGGGCTACGAGCAGTACTTC	CASSLSLGGRGYEQYF
TRBV6-1	TRBJ2-7	TRBD1	many	TGTGCCAGCAGTCCACAGACAGGGTCCTACGAGCAGTACTTC	CASSPQTGSYEQYF
TRBV20-1	TRBJ2-7	.	many	TGCAGTGCTAGTTTCGGCAGCGGAACTAGCTCCTACGAGCAGTACTTC	CSASFGSGTSSYEQYF
TRBV20-1	TRBJ2-7	.	many	TGCAGTGCTAGACAGGAGTTGGACGAGCAGTACTTC	CSARQELDEQYF
TRBV20-1	TRBJ2-5	TRBD1	many	TGCAGTGCTAGAGGAGGGGACAGGATGATTGGGACGGGAGAGACCCAGTACTTC	CSARGGDRMIGTGETQYF
TRBV29-1	TRBJ2-5	TRBD2	many	TGCAGCGTTGGGGCGGGGGGCCAAGAGACCCAGTACTTC	CSVGAGGQETQYF
TRBV10-3	TRBJ1-2	TRBD1	many	TGTGCCAGTCGAGACAGGGACGGGAACTATGGCTACACCTTC	CASRDRDGNYGYTF
TRBV12-3/TRBV12-4	TRBJ1-3	.	.	TGTGCCAGCAGTTTAAGTATGGGGAGTGGAAACACCATATATTTT	CASSLSMGSGNTIYF
TRBV6-5	TRBJ2-5	.	many	TGTGCCAGCAGTTCCCTGGGGCCCCAAGAGACCCAGTACTTC	CASSSLGPQETQYF
TRBV5-4	TRBJ2-5	TRBD2	many	TGTGCCAGCAGCTTGGGCTCTAGCGGGAGTTTTGTCGGGACCCAGTACTTC	CASSLGSSGSFVGTQYF
TRBV5-1	TRBJ2-2	.	.	TGCGCCAGCAGCCACCCTGGGGGCGGCTTTGGCACCGGGGAGCTGTTTTTT	CASSHPGGGFGTGELFF
TRBV7-8	TRBJ2-7	.	many	TGTGCCAGCAGCCCCCGGGCTAACCCCTACGAGCAGTACTTC	CASSPRANPYEQYF
TRBV3-1	TRBJ2-7	.	few	TGTGCCAGCAGCCAAGAATCCCCAGGCGAGCAGTACTTC	CASSQESPGEQYF